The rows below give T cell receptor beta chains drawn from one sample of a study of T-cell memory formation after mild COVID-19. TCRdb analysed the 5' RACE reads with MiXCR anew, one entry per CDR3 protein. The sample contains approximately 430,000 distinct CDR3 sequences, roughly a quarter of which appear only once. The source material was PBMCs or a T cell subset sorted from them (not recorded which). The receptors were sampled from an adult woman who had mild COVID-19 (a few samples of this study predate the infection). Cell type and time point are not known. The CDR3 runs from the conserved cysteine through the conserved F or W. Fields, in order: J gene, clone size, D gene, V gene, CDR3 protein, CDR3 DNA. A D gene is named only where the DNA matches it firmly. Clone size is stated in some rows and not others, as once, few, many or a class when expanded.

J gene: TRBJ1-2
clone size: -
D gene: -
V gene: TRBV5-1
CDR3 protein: CASSLVGFDVRYTF
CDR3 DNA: TGCGCCAGCAGCTTGGTCGGATTCGATGTTCGCTACACCTTC

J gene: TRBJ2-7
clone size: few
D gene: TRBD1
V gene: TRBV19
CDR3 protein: CASSIKGTADYEQYF
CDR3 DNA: TGTGCCAGTAGTATAAAAGGGACAGCGGACTACGAGCAGTACTTC

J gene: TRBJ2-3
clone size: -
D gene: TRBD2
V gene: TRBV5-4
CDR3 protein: CASSLTTSGDSTDTQYF
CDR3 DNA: TGTGCCAGCAGCTTGACGACTAGCGGGGATAGCACAGATACGCAGTATTTT

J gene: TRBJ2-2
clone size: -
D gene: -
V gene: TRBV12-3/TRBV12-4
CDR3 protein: CASSLDWVTGELFF
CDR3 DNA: TGTGCCAGCAGCTTGGACTGGGTCACCGGGGAGCTGTTTTTT

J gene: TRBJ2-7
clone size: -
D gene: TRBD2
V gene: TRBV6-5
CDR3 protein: CASSPHGLAGAVYEQYF
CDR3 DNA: TGTGCCAGCAGTCCTCATGGACTAGCGGGAGCGGTATACGAGCAGTACTTC

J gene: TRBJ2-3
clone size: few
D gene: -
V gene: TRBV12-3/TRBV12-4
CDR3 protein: CASRRDTQYF
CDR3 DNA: TGTGCCAGCAGAAGGGATACGCAGTATTTT

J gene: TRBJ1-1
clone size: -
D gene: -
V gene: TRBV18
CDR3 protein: CASSPPKGVEAFF
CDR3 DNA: TGTGCCAGCTCACCACCGAAGGGGGTTGAAGCTTTCTTT

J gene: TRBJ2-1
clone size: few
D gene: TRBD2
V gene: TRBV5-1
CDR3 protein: CASSLGNSGSNEQFF
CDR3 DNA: TGCGCCAGCAGCCTGGGCAATAGCGGGAGCAATGAGCAGTTCTTC

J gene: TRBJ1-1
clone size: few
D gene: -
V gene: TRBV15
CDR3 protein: CATSRGKNTEAFF
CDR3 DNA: TGTGCCACCAGTAGGGGCAAGAACACTGAAGCTTTCTTT

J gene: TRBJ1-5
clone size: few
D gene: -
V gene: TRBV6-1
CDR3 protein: CASRETLSNQPQHF
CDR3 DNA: TGTGCCAGCAGGGAGACACTTAGCAATCAGCCCCAGCATTTT

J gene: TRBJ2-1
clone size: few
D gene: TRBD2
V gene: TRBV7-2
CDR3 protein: CASSLVGTRSYNEQFF
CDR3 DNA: TGTGCCAGCAGCTTAGTGGGGACTAGGTCGTACAATGAGCAGTTCTTC

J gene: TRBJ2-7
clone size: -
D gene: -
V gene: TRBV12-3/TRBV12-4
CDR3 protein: CASSYWTSEQYF
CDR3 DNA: TGTGCCAGCAGTTATTGGACGTCCGAGCAGTACTTC

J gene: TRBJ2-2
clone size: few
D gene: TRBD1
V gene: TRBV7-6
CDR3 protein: CASSSGQGASNTGELFF
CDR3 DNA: TGTGCCAGCAGCTCGGGACAGGGGGCATCGAACACCGGGGAGCTGTTTTTT

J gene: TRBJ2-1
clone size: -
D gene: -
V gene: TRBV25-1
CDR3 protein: CASQQGLINEQFF
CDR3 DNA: TGTGCCTCCCAGCAAGGGCTAATCAATGAGCAGTTCTTC